This T cell receptor (beta chain) was sequenced in a study of Ad26.COV2.S vaccination and SARS-CoV-2 variants. Background on the study: Intramuscularly, Ad26.COV2.S was given either once or twice, 56 days apart.

As to treatment: some 20 received Ad26.COV2.S at low or high dose, single or two shots; about five received placebo; per-sample allocation not given. Sampling happened 63 days after the first vaccine or placebo injection. Donation came from an adult in Boston who was aged 18-55 years. The study used a vaccine consisting of an Ad26 vector that expressed Wuhan-strain SARS-CoV-2 spike. This CDR3 has 11 residues. The V end was cut by 8 bases, the J end by 7 bases, with 9 bases between. Germline V gene sequence: CDR1 SNHLY, CDR2 FYNNEI. Some clones are missing from TCRdb's copy, which holds only in-frame ones; the method was immunoSEQ multiplex PCR. The sample yields roughly 320,000 clones, 85% to 90% seen once.

This clonotype was obtained from a person aged 18-60 years who received the Ad26.COV2.S COVID-19 vaccine or a placebo. This chain joins TRBV2 and TRBJ1-3; D not resolved. The sample was peripheral blood, taken in a trial of Ad26.COV2.S vaccine versus placebo. The CDR3 nucleotides read TGTGCCAGCGGCGGTCCTAACACCATATATTTT. As protein: CASGGPNTIYF.